The 18 T cell receptor beta chains given below trace back to one sample, sequenced in a study of cytomegalovirus exposure and HLA in healthy donors. PCR amplification relied on 60 Vbeta primers (plus 13 Jbeta primers). This table comes from immunoSEQ multiplex PCR, and its TCRdb copy is limited to in-frame clones, with some not included. Of 150,000 to 250,000 clones listed, approximately 78% are singletons. Sequencing was performed on PBMCs. These receptors were obtained from a woman aged 45-65 years in good health and CMV-seropositive.

This clone was observed a single time. The gene calls are TRBV28 and TRBJ1-2, with 7 nucleotides matching TRBD1. The CDR3 length is 13 residues. Germline V CDR1 and CDR2: MDHEN, SYDVKM. The V and J ends lost 7 bases and 4 bases, in that order; junction bases with no gene match: 6. CDR3 region: CASTPQGIYGYTF. The CDR3 DNA is TGTGCCAGCACCCCACAGGGGATCTATGGCTACACCTTC.

This chain connects TRBV11-3 to TRBJ2-5; TRBD1 is a possible D gene (5 bases). The CDR3 has 16 amino acids. Trimming took off 1 base at V and 1 base at J, with 13 bases between the two ends. The germline gives CDR1 SGHNT, CDR2 YENEEA. CDR3 coding DNA: TGTGCCAGCAGCTTAGTGACAGCAAGTAGCCAAGAGACCCAGTACTTC. It specifies CASSLVTASSQETQYF. Complete variable domain (other parts from reference TRBV11-3 and TRBJ2-5): EAGVVQSPRYKIIEKKQPVAFWCNPISGHNTLYWYLQNLGQGPELLIRYENEEAVDDSQLPKDRFSAERLKGVDSTLKIQPAELGDSAVYLCASSLVTASSQETQYFGPGTRLLVL.

The chain couples TRBV2 to TRBJ1-5; a possible D gene is TRBD1 (5 bases). Germline-derived CDR1 and CDR2 are SNHLY and FYNNEI. The CDR3 has 14 residues. Trimming removed 8 bases from V and 7 bases from J, with 18 bases in between. The CDR3: CASRSGQAGQPQHF. CDR3 in DNA: TGTGCCAGCCGCTCAGGGCAGGCAGGCCAGCCCCAGCATTTT.

The chain is built from TRBV5-5 and TRBJ1-4; 8 nucleotides match TRBD1. Trimming took 4 bases from V and 7 from J; bases not matched to a gene: 15. The CDR3 spans 17 residues. Germline lookup yields CDR1 SGHKS and CDR2 YYEKEE (reference sequence). The DNA of the CDR3 is TGTGCCAGCAGCCGCCGGACAGGGCGGTGGCGAGGTGAAAAACTGTTTTTT. This sequence encodes CASSRRTGRWRGEKLFF.

Remarks on this clone: At one of its ends the junction is not consistent with the germline gene, which may arise from a read error. The rearrangement links TRBV5-6 to TRBJ2-5; no definite D call. CDR1 is SGHDT, CDR2 YYEEEE, per germline. The CDR3 covers 11 residues. The CDR3 DNA reads TGTGTCAGCAGCCGTCAAGAGACCCAGTACTTC. Amino acid sequence: CVSSRQETQYF. The entire variable domain, with the rest obtained from reference TRBV5-6 and TRBJ2-5, is as follows: DAGVTQSPTHLIKTRGQQVTLRCSPKSGHDTVSWYQQALGQGPQFIFQYYEEEERQRGNFPDRFSGHQFPNYSSELNVNALLLGDSALYLCVSSRQETQYFGPGTRLLVL.

On this clone: One junction end does not reproduce the germline sequence, and a read error may be involved. The chain employs TRBV2 and TRBJ2-6, with D possibly being TRBD1 (5 bases). Germline V gives CDR1 SNHLY, CDR2 FYNNEI. This CDR3 is 15 amino acids long. The CDR3 DNA follows: TGTGCCAGCAGTGAAGGGGTTTCTGGGGCCAACGGCCTGACTTTC. It specifies CASSEGVSGANGLTF.

V gene TRBV7-2 combines with J gene TRBJ2-2; the match to TRBD2 covers 8 bases. V trimming: 4 bases; J trimming: 6 bases; junction bases outside the gene matches: 7. The CDR3 is 15 amino acids. Germline CDR1 is SGHTA and CDR2 is FQGNSA. Here the CDR3 DNA reads TGTGCCAGCAGCTCAATTGGCGGGGGGTCCGGGGAGCTGTTTTTT. Translation: CASSSIGGGSGELFF.

The chain employs TRBV28 and TRBJ1-2; 10 bases match TRBD1. V lost 1 base to trimming and J lost 6 bases; unmatched junction nucleotides: 5. Germline-derived CDR1 and CDR2 are MDHEN and SYDVKM. This CDR3 is built from 15 residues. The CDR3 DNA sequence: TGTGCCAGCAGTTTATACTTGGGACAGGGGCATGGCTACACCTTC. This codes for CASSLYLGQGHGYTF.

V is TRBV19 and J is TRBJ1-2; 11 bases match TRBD1. The V and J ends lost 6 bases and 4 bases, in that order; junction bases with no gene match: 10. CDR1 is LNHDA and CDR2 is SQIVND in the germline V gene (reference sequence). The CDR3 spans 16 residues. CDR3 DNA sequence: TGTGCCAGTAGAAAGGGACAGGGGGGCCCTGGCTATGGCTACACCTTC. It translates to CASRKGQGGPGYGYTF.

This clone was picked up a small number of times. The rearrangement links TRBV5-6 to TRBJ1-4; TRBD1 matches at 7 bases. This CDR3 spans 13 amino acids. Germline V CDR1 and CDR2: SGHDT, YYEEEE. V gave up 3 bases and J gave up 6 bases; unmatched junction bases: 2. CDR3 nucleotide sequence: TGTGCCAGCAGCTACGACAGGGATGAAAAACTGTTTTTT. It is translated as CASSYDRDEKLFF. The whole variable domain, filled in from reference TRBV5-6 and TRBJ1-4, reads DAGVTQSPTHLIKTRGQQVTLRCSPKSGHDTVSWYQQALGQGPQFIFQYYEEEERQRGNFPDRFSGHQFPNYSSELNVNALLLGDSALYLCASSYDRDEKLFFGSGTQLSVL.

V and J are TRBV4-1 and TRBJ2-2; no firm D call. V lost 3 bases and J lost 4, with 12 bases in between. The germline CDR1 and CDR2 sequences are MGHRA and YSYEKL. There are 15 residues in the CDR3. CDR3 coding DNA: TGCGCCAGCAGCCAGGGCCAGCCAGGCACCGGGGAGCTGTTTTTT. This sequence encodes CASSQGQPGTGELFF.

The J gene is TRBJ2-3, the V gene TRBV27; 7 bases are a match to TRBD1. V shed 3 bases, J shed 0 bases, and the junction held 6 bases outside the gene matches. Germline lookup yields CDR1 MNHEY and CDR2 SMNVEV (reference sequence). The CDR3 consists of 16 residues. CDR3 bases: TGTGCCAGCAGTTTCCTCGACAGGGCTAGCACAGATACGCAGTATTTT. It encodes CASSFLDRASTDTQYF.

The chain recombines TRBV10-3 with TRBJ2-3; 8 bases align to TRBD2. The germline V gene has CDR1 ENHRY and CDR2 SYGVKD. J was trimmed by 5 bases and V by 10 bases; bases with no gene match: 14. The CDR3 runs 15 residues. CDR3 bases: TGTGCCACGGGGGGGCATGCGATGGTCGGAGATACGCAGTATTTT. Protein sequence: CATGGHAMVGDTQYF.

Notes on this clone: Additional DNA sequences in this sample encode the identical CDR3. V usage is TRBV5-1 and J usage is TRBJ2-7; 10 bases map to TRBD1. The germline gives CDR1 SGHRS, CDR2 YFSETQ. The V and J ends lost 4 bases and 5 bases, in that order; junction bases with no gene match: 6. CDR3 length equals 14 residues. CDR3 nucleotide sequence: TGCGCCAGCAGCCTGGGACAGGGGATCCACGAGCAGTACTTC. It encodes CASSLGQGIHEQYF.

The genes are TRBV19 and TRBJ2-2; weak D call: TRBD2 (6 bases). The CDR3 consists of 15 residues. Germline V gene sequence: CDR1 LNHDA, CDR2 SQIVND (reference sequence). Between the trimmed V and J ends, which lost 1 base and 4 bases, there was a span of 10 bases. As DNA, the CDR3 is TGTGCCAGTAGTATAGCAGGAGGGGCCACCGGGGAGCTGTTTTTT. Protein: CASSIAGGATGELFF.

The chain is built from TRBV29-1 and TRBJ1-1; 8 bases match TRBD1. Germline CDR1 and CDR2: SQVTM and ANQGSEA. Trimming cost V 4 bases and J 1 base; bases outside gene matches: 2. The CDR3 loop spans 13 amino acids. Here the CDR3 reads CSVGQGKNTEAFF. DNA of the CDR3: TGCAGCGTTGGACAGGGGAAGAACACTGAAGCTTTCTTT.

V usage is TRBV5-6 and J usage is TRBJ2-1; TRBD1 matches 7 bases. This CDR3 is built from 15 residues. Losses at the gene ends were 4 bases for V and 9 bases for J; bases not matched to a gene: 13. Germline V gene data show CDR1 as SGHDT and CDR2 as YYEEEE. For the CDR3, the DNA is TGTGCCAGCAGCGTGGGACAGATCTCTCAGGTTGAGCAGTTCTTC. Translation gives CASSVGQISQVEQFF.

The chain carries TRBV7-8 and TRBJ1-1; possibly TRBD1 for D (6 bases). The V end was cut by 3 bases, the J end by 4 bases, with 18 bases between. Germline V lookup: CDR1 SGHVS, CDR2 FQNEAQ. The CDR3 has 16 residues. In DNA form, the CDR3 reads TGTGCCAGCAGCTTGGCACAGGGATCTGCGGTCACTGAAGCTTTCTTT. It translates to CASSLAQGSAVTEAFF.